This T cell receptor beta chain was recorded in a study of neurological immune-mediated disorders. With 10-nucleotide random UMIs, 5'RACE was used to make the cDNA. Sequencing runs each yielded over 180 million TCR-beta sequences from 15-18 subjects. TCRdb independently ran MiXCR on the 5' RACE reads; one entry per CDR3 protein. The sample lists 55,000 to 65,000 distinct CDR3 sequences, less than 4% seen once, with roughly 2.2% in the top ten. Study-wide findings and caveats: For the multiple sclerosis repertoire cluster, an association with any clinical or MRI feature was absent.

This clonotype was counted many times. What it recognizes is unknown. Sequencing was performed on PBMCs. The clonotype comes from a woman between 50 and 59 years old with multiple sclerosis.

CDR3 nucleotides: TGTGCCACCAGTGATTTGTGGACAGGGGATGAGCAGTTCTTC. It yields the protein CATSDLWTGDEQFF. The V and J genes are TRBV24-1 and TRBJ2-1, with 9 nucleotides matching TRBD1. The germline gives CDR1 KGHDR, CDR2 SFDVKD. With 0 bases clipped from V and 8 bases from J, the junction kept 1 base outside the gene matches. CDR3 length equals 14 residues.